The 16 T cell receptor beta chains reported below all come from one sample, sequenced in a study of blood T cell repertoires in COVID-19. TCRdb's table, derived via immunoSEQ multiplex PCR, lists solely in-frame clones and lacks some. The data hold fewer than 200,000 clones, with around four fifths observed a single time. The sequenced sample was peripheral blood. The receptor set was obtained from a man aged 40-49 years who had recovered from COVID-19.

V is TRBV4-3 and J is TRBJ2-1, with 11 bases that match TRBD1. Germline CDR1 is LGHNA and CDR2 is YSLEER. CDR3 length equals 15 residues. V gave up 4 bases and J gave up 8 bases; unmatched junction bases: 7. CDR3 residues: CASSRDRGVVDEQFF. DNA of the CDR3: TGCGCCAGCAGCCGGGACAGGGGGGTCGTTGATGAGCAGTTCTTC.

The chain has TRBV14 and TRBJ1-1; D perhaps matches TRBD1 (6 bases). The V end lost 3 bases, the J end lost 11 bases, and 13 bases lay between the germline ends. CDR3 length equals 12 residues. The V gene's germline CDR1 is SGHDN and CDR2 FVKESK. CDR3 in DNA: TGTGCCAGCAGCCAGACAGGAATTCAGGCTTTCTTT. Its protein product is CASSQTGIQAFF.

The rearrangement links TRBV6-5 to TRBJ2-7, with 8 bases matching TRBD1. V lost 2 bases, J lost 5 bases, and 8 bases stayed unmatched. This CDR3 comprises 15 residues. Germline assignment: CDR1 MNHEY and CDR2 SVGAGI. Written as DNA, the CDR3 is TGTGCCAGCAGTTACCCCGGACAGGGAAGCAACGAGCAGTACTTC. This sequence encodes CASSYPGQGSNEQYF.

The CDR3 nucleotides are TGTGCCACCTCCTACAGGGGTTTTGAAGCTTTCTTT. Its translation is CATSYRGFEAFF. This chain joins TRBV2 and TRBJ1-1, with 7 bases that match TRBD1. Looked up from germline, CDR1 is SNHLY and CDR2 is FYNNEI. The V segment lost 10 bases and the J segment 7 bases; nucleotides outside the gene matches: 9. The CDR3 consists of 12 residues.

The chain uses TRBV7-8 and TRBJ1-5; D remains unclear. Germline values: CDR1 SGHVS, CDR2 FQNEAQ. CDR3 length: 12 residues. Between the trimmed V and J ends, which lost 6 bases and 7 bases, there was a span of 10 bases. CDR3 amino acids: CASSRPQQPQHF. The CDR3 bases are TGTGCCAGCAGTCGACCACAACAGCCCCAGCATTTT. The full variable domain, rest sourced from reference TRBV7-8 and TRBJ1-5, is GAGVSQSPRYKVAKRGQDVALRCDPISGHVSLFWYQQALGQGPEFLTYFQNEAQLDKSGLPSDRFFAERPEGSVSTLKIQRTQQEDSAVYLCASSRPQQPQHFGDGTRLSIL.

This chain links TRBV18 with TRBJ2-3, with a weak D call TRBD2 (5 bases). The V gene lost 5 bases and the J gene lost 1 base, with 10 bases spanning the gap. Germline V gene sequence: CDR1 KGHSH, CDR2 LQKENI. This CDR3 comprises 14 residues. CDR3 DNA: TGTGCCAGCTCATTCGAGGGTGGCACAGATACGCAGTATTTT. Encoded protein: CASSFEGGTDTQYF.

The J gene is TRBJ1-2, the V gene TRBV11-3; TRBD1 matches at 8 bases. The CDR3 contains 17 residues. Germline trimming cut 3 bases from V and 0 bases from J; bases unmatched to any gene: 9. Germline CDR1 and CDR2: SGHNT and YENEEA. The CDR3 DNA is TGTGCCAGCAGCTTTACGCCCTACAGGGGGGCTAACTATGGCTACACCTTC. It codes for CASSFTPYRGANYGYTF.

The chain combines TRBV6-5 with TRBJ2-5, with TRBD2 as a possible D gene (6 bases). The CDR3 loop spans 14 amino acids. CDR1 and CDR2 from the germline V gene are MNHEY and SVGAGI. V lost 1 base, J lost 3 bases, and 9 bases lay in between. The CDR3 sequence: CASSYWRDEETQYF. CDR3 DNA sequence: TGTGCCAGCAGTTACTGGAGGGACGAAGAGACCCAGTACTTC.

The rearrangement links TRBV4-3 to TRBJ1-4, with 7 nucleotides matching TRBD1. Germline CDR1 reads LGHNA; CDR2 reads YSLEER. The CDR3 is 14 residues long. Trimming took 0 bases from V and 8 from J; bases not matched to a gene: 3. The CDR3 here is CASSQESTGEKLFF. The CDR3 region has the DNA TGCGCCAGCAGCCAAGAGTCGACAGGGGAAAAACTGTTTTTT.

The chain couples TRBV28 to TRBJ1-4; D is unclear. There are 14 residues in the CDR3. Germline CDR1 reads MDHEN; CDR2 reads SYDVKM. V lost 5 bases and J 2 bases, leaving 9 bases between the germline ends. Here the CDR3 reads CASSPGVTNEKLFF. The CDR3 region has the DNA TGTGCCAGCAGTCCCGGGGTGACTAATGAAAAACTGTTTTTT.

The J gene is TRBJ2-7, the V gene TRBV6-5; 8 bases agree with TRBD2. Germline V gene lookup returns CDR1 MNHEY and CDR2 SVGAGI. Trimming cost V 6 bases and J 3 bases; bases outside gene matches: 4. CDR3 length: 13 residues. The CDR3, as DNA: TGTGCCAGCAGCGCAAGCGGGGGCTACGAGCAGTACTTC. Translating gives CASSASGGYEQYF.

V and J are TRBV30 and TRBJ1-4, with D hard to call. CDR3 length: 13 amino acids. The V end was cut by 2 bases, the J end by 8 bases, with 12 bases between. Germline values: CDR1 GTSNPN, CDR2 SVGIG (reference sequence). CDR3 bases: TGTGCCTGGAGTCGGAGGGCTGGGGAAAAACTGTTTTTT. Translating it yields CAWSRRAGEKLFF.

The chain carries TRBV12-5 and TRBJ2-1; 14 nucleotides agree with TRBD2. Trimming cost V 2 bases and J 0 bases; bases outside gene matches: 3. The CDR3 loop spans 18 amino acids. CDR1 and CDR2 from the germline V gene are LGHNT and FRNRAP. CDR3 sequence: CASGLTGLAGGSYNEQFF. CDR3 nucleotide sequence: TGTGCTAGTGGTTTGACAGGACTAGCGGGAGGCTCCTACAATGAGCAGTTCTTC.

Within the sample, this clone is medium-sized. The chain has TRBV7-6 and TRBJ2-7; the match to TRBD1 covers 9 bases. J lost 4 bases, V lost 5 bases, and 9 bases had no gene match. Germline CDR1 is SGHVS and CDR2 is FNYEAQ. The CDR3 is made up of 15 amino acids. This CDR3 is CASSLRTGENYEQYF. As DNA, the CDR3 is TGTGCCAGCAGCCTCCGGACAGGGGAGAATTACGAGCAGTACTTC.

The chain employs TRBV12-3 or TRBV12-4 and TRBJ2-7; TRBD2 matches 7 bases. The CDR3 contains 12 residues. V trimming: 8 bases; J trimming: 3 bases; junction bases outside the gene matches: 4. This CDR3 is CASGGGIYEQYF. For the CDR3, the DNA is TGTGCCAGCGGGGGGGGTATCTACGAGCAGTACTTC.

The CDR3 bases are TGTGCCAGCAGTGACAGTCTAGCGGGCCGCTACGAGCAGTACTTC. Translation gives CASSDSLAGRYEQYF. V gene TRBV6-4 combines with J gene TRBJ2-7; 8 bases fit TRBD2. The V segment lost 2 bases and the J segment 3 bases; nucleotides outside the gene matches: 6. This CDR3 spans 15 amino acids. Germline CDR1 is MRHNA and CDR2 is SNTAGT.